This TCR beta chain was obtained from a study of blood T cell repertoires in COVID-19. Study at large: COVID-19 samples collected from the United States, Italy and Spain covered acute and convalescent phases. T cells, B-cell-depleted T cells, or PBMCs provided the cDNA or gDNA that served as material.

In the original analysis: Counts of nucleated cells, estimated from reference gene primer amplification, were obtained. The table came from immunoSEQ multiplex PCR; TCRdb's copy has only in-frame clones and leaves some out. The V and J calls and clone size were taken over from that table, and D and trimming were inferred from the DNA. The table lists about 380,000 clones, 85% of them singletons, with 3.5% to 4% in the top ten. Germline CDR1 and CDR2: MNHEY and SMNVEV (reference sequence). The CDR3 loop spans 13 amino acids. V dropped 6 bases and J dropped 6 bases, with 13 bases sitting between them. The V call is TRBV27, the J call TRBJ2-3; D perhaps matches TRBD2 (5 bases). The TCR originated in a woman in her late teens or twenties with acute or convalescent COVID-19. The sequencing sample was made of peripheral blood. For the CDR3, the DNA is TGTGCCAGCAGAAGCTCCCCGGGGGATACGCAGTATTTT. It is translated as CASRSSPGDTQYF.